The source of this T cell receptor beta chain is a study of response to subunit inactivated influenza vaccine (dated by TCRdb to 2016 to 2019). Background on the whole study: Deep quantitative profiling of the T cell receptor repertoire was used in the study to follow responses to a trivalent subunit inactivated influenza vaccine.

The CDR3, cysteine through phenylalanine, is 15 amino acids long. The entry retains the CDR3 DNA only, 45 bases that are in frame from base 1. The V end gives up 1 base and the J end 4 bases, leaving 5 bases in the junction not matched to a gene. As encoded in the germline V gene (reference sequence), CDR1 is SEHNR while CDR2 is FQNEAQ. General findings and caveats noted by the study authors: According to the authors, only a limited number of new T cells may be recruited by each seasonal influenza vaccination.

The method behind the library was RT-PCR. This sample was sequenced with an Illumina HiSeq 2500. Through fastp at Q25 and MiXCR, TCRdb rebuilt clones from the public reads, retaining in-frame beta chains. All rows with the same CDR3 protein become a single entry with the most common DNA and genes. The sample table records more than 700,000 distinct CDR3 sequences; 20% to 25% of these occur just once. The ten biggest clones cover roughly 10% of the sample. In the case of this clonotype: Its antigen is unknown. No quality values exist for individual bases; no much larger clone is one base distant.

This TCR derives from a middle-aged man who received an inactivated influenza vaccine. Donor details come from another sample of the same person, matched by shared clones. The V gene is TRBV7-9 and the J gene is TRBJ2-5, with 8 central nucleotides matching TRBD2. Sequencing was performed on PBMCs from blood, taken 4 to 6 days after vaccination. The base sequence is TGTGCCAGCAGCTTAGACGCGGGAGGTCGAGAGACCCAGTACTTC. It specifies CASSLDAGGRETQYF.